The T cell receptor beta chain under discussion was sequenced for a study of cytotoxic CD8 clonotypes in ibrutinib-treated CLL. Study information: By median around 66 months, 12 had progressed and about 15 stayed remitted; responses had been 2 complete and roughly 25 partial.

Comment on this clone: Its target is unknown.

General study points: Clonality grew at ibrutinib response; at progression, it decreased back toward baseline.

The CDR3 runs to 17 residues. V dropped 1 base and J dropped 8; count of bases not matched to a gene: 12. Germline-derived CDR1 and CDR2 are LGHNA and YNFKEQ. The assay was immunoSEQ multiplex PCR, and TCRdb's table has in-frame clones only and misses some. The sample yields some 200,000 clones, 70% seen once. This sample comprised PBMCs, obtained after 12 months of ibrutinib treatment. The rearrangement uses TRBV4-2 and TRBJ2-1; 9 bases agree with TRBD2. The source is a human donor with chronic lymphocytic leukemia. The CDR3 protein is CASSQGRIAGVYDEQFF. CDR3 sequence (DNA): TGTGCCAGCAGCCAAGGCCGAATAGCGGGAGTATACGATGAGCAGTTCTTC.